The 9 T cell receptor beta chains reported below all come from one sample, sequenced in a study of cytomegalovirus exposure and HLA in healthy donors. The study ran its PCR with 60 Vbeta and 13 Jbeta primers. Libraries were prepared by immunoSEQ multiplex PCR; TCRdb keeps only in-frame clonotypes and omits some of them. The sample lists roughly 200,000 clones; approximately 79% were seen once. The sequenced sample was PBMCs. All receptors come from a girl aged 5-17 years in good health and CMV-seropositive.

V and J are TRBV7-9 and TRBJ1-1, with 8 positions matching TRBD1. This CDR3 has 14 residues. V lost 3 bases to trimming and J lost 1 base; unmatched junction nucleotides: 1. Per germline, CDR1 SEHNR and CDR2 FQNEAQ (reference sequence). The CDR3 sequence is CASSFDRGNTEAFF. The CDR3 DNA reads TGTGCCAGCAGCTTCGACAGGGGGAACACTGAAGCTTTCTTT.

The CDR3, as DNA: TGTGCCTGGAGTGTCAGGGAAAAACTGTTTTTT. It translates to CAWSVREKLFF. This chain connects TRBV30 to TRBJ1-4; D unclear. V lost 0 bases to trimming and J lost 8 bases, with 4 bases between them. Germline V gene sequence: CDR1 GTSNPN, CDR2 SVGIG (reference sequence). The CDR3 is made up of 11 amino acids.

This clone was observed a few times. The CDR3 is CASSPMSGANNSPLHF. DNA of the CDR3: TGTGCCAGCAGCCCGATGTCAGGGGCAAATAATTCACCCCTCCACTTT. The chain recombines TRBV5-5 with TRBJ1-6; a possible D gene is TRBD1 (6 bases). Germline V CDR1 and CDR2: SGHKS, YYEKEE (reference sequence). Trimming cost V 4 bases and J 5 bases, with 16 bases left between them. This CDR3 region has 16 residues.

The chain recombines TRBV29-1 with TRBJ1-5; D not resolved. Trimming cost V 4 bases and J 0 bases, with 7 bases left between them. This CDR3 spans 13 amino acids. CDR1 and CDR2 (germline): SQVTM, ANQGSEA. The CDR3 bases are TGCAGCGTTGGTGACTTTAGCAATCAGCCCCAGCATTTT. It encodes CSVGDFSNQPQHF. Combining the CDR3 with reference TRBV29-1 and TRBJ1-5 gives the whole variable domain SAVISQKPSRDICQRGTSLTIQCQVDSQVTMMFWYRQQPGQSLTLIATANQGSEATYESGFVIDKFPISRPNLTFSTLTVSNMSPEDSSIYLCSVGDFSNQPQHFGDGTRLSIL.

This rearrangement joins TRBV7-8 to TRBJ2-3; 7 bases line up with TRBD2. In germline, CDR1 is SGHVS, CDR2 FQNEAQ. This CDR3 has 16 residues. The V segment lost 2 bases and the J segment 4 bases; nucleotides outside the gene matches: 9. CDR3 residues: CASSLLGGLMPDTQYF. The CDR3 DNA reads TGTGCCAGCAGCTTATTGGGGGGACTAATGCCAGATACGCAGTATTTT.

The chain links TRBV10-3 to TRBJ2-5, with TRBD1 matching 11 bases. The CDR3 covers 17 residues. The germline V gene encodes CDR1 ENHRY and CDR2 SYGVKD. Trimming at V came to 2 bases and at J to 3 bases, leaving 8 bases not matched to a gene. The CDR3 DNA is TGTGCCATCAGTGAGGGGACAGGGGGGGTGGTGGAAGAGACCCAGTACTTC. Translating it yields CAISEGTGGVVEETQYF.

The chain links TRBV6-4 to TRBJ2-3; 13 bases are a match to TRBD2. This CDR3 is built from 18 residues. The V segment lost 6 bases and the J segment 0 bases; nucleotides outside the gene matches: 9. Germline V gene data show CDR1 as MRHNA and CDR2 as SNTAGT. CDR3 DNA sequence: TGTGCCAGCAGGAGGGGGACTAGCGGGGAGCGAAGCACAGATACGCAGTATTTT. This sequence encodes CASRRGTSGERSTDTQYF.

This chain joins TRBV11-3 and TRBJ2-5, with 14 bases matching TRBD2. Germline CDR1 SGHNT, CDR2 YENEEA. Trimming cost V 4 bases and J 5 bases; bases outside gene matches: 6. CDR3 length: 16 amino acids. DNA of the CDR3: TGTGCCAGCAGCTCTGGACTAGCGGGGGGTCACGAGACCCAGTACTTC. Residues: CASSSGLAGGHETQYF.

The table lists this clone with a few counts. The chain is built from TRBV14 and TRBJ2-2; tentatively, D is TRBD2 (7 bases). Germline-derived CDR1 and CDR2 are SGHDN and FVKESK. V lost 4 bases and J lost 0, with 12 bases in between. This CDR3 is built from 16 residues. The DNA for the CDR3 is TGTGCCAGCAGCCTGGGGCGGGGGCCGAACACCGGGGAGCTGTTTTTT. Translation gives CASSLGRGPNTGELFF.